The T cell receptor beta chain described here comes from a study of blood T cells in healthy people across ages. Study-level findings and limits: Getting older went along with TCR beta diversity per million T cells dropping roughly linearly.

The sample holds many counts of this clonotype. The antigen remains unidentified. The use of a sample-barcoded 5' primer and a J-beta primer mix characterized a second PCR of roughly 6 to 11 cycles. One entry per CDR3 protein results from TCRdb running MiXCR on the 5' RACE reads. The repertoire includes 750,000 to 1,000,000 distinct CDR3 sequences, 29% of them detected once, and roughly a tenth sits in the top ten. This CDR3 is 11 amino acids long. The V and J ends lost 8 bases and 9 bases respectively, with 11 bases between them. Germline CDR1 and CDR2: LNHNV and YYDKDF (reference sequence). This same sample was also taken into another study, of T cells of mothers and their children.

V gene TRBV15 combines with J gene TRBJ2-1; D not resolved. This receptor was identified in a middle-aged woman in good health. Sequenced: blood. Written as DNA, the CDR3 is TGTGCCACCGGAACGAATATTGAGCAGTTCTTC. This sequence encodes CATGTNIEQFF.